This section outlines one T cell receptor (beta chain) sequence together with its context. The library was built from around 400 ng RNA with molecular barcoded adaptors for alpha/delta and beta/gamma chains. MiXCR was run by TCRdb on the reads, yielding one entry per CDR3 protein. The sample has approximately 65,000 distinct CDR3 sequences, about 14% seen once. The data stem from a study of read filtering for tumor transcriptome and immune sequencing. Overall study: Per sample, TCR-region reads ranged about 3.5 to 11 million by IR-seq, 85 to 1273 by RNA-seq.

The CDR3 length is 13 residues. V dropped 9 bases and J dropped 0 bases, with 9 bases sitting between them. Germline V gene data show CDR1 as ENHRY and CDR2 as SYGVKD. The TCR comes from a donor aged 40 or older with multiple myeloma. What was sequenced was a population of CD138-negative cells sorted from bone marrow. The chain employs TRBV10-3 and TRBJ2-1; D unresolved. The CDR3 here is CAIALSSYNEQFF. The CDR3, as DNA: TGTGCCATAGCGCTTAGCTCCTACAATGAGCAGTTCTTC.